These T cell receptor beta chains were read from a single sample in a study of CD8 T cells in Susac syndrome. TCRdb re-derived calls from the immunoSEQ multiplex PCR reads in MiXCR, one entry per CDR3 protein. The sample holds over 300,000 distinct CDR3 sequences; under 95% are singletons and the top ten take approximately 0.065%. Source material: CD4+ T cells from PBMCs. The receptor source for this set is a human donor with multiple sclerosis. Both conserved end residues are part of each CDR3. The D gene is left open where the match is weak. Expanded clones are given a class, and other clones once, few, many or no size at all.

j_call,d_call,v_call,clone_size,cdr3_nt,cdr3_aa
TRBJ2-7,TRBD2,TRBV3-1,NA,TGTGCCAGCAGCCGCAGCCTACTAGCGGGGGATTCCTCCTACGAGCAGTACTTC,CASSRSLLAGDSSYEQYF
TRBJ2-2,NA,TRBV7-3,few,TGTGCCAGCAGCTTAGGGGGAGGCGATACCGGGGAGCTGTTTTTT,CASSLGGGDTGELFF
TRBJ1-4,NA,TRBV5-1,NA,TGCGCCAGCAGCCCCCGACTCGGGGAAAAACTGTTTTTT,CASSPRLGEKLFF
TRBJ1-5,NA,TRBV6-1,NA,TGTGCCAGCAGAACGGGAGGCAATCAGCCCCAGCATTTT,CASRTGGNQPQHF
TRBJ2-7,TRBD2,TRBV19,NA,TGTGCCAGTAGTGACCAGCGGGGCCTGACTTACGAGCAGTACTTC,CASSDQRGLTYEQYF
TRBJ2-3,TRBD1,TRBV12-3/TRBV12-4,NA,TGTGCCAGCAGACCCGGACAGGGGATCACAGATACGCAGTATTTT,CASRPGQGITDTQYF
TRBJ1-1,NA,TRBV2,NA,TGTGCCAGCAGTGTTTACGGAGAGAACACTGAAGCTTTCTTT,CASSVYGENTEAFF
TRBJ1-1,NA,TRBV27,NA,TGTGCCAGCAGTTCCAAAATAAACACTGAAGCTTTCTTT,CASSSKINTEAFF
TRBJ2-3,NA,TRBV15,NA,TGTGCCACCACCCCTACGGGGGGCGTGGGTGATACGCAGTATTTT,CATTPTGGVGDTQYF
TRBJ2-1,NA,TRBV12-3/TRBV12-4,NA,TGTGCCAGCAGTATGGGAGGTCCTGAGCAGTTCTTC,CASSMGGPEQFF
TRBJ1-2,TRBD1,TRBV6-1,NA,TGTGCCAGCAAGGGGGCTGCACAGGGCTATGGCTACACCTTC,CASKGAAQGYGYTF
TRBJ2-7,TRBD1,TRBV5-5,NA,TGTGCCAGCAGTTTTGGACAGGTACGAGGCTACGAGCAGTACTTC,CASSFGQVRGYEQYF
TRBJ2-1,TRBD1,TRBV5-1,NA,TGCGCCAGCAGACTGGTGGACAGGGGACCCTACAATGAGCAGTTCTTC,CASRLVDRGPYNEQFF
TRBJ1-2,NA,TRBV7-2,NA,TGTGCCAACAGCTTAGCATTCGGGCAGGGCCACTATGGCTACACCTTC,CANSLAFGQGHYGYTF
TRBJ2-7,NA,TRBV12-3/TRBV12-4,NA,TGTGCCAGCAGTGCACAACAGGGAAATGCCTACGAGCAGTACTTC,CASSAQQGNAYEQYF
TRBJ2-1,TRBD1,TRBV12-5,NA,TGTGCTAGTGGTTTGGTACAGGGGCGACATTCCTACAATGAGCAGTTCTTC,CASGLVQGRHSYNEQFF
TRBJ2-1,TRBD2,TRBV7-2,NA,TGTGCCAGCAGCTTAGGTAGCGGGGAAGGGAACAATGAGCAGTTCTTC,CASSLGSGEGNNEQFF
TRBJ2-5,TRBD2,TRBV3-1,NA,TGTGCCAGCAGCCAACGGACTAGACTCCAAGAGACCCAGTACTTC,CASSQRTRLQETQYF
TRBJ2-7,NA,TRBV6-6,NA,TGTGCCAGCAGCCACCCACATGACAACGAGCAGTACTTC,CASSHPHDNEQYF
TRBJ2-5,TRBD2,TRBV12-3/TRBV12-4,once,TGTGCCAGCAGTTTGTTCGGGGGGGATCAAGAGACCCAGTACTTC,CASSLFGGDQETQYF
TRBJ1-2,TRBD1,TRBV29-1,NA,TGCAGCGTCGGGACAGGGGGAGACTATGGCTACACCTTC,CSVGTGGDYGYTF
TRBJ1-1,NA,TRBV12-3/TRBV12-4,NA,TGTGCCAGCACCCTAAGGGGTTTGAGGGCTGAAGCTTTCTTT,CASTLRGLRAEAFF
TRBJ2-7,TRBD1,TRBV5-1,NA,TGCGCCAGCAGCTTACGGACAGGTTCGGGCGGCGAGCAGTACTTC,CASSLRTGSGGEQYF
TRBJ2-1,NA,TRBV5-1,NA,TGCGCCAGCAGCTTGGAAGGTCAGTCCGGCTACAATGAGCAGTTCTTC,CASSLEGQSGYNEQFF
TRBJ2-2,NA,TRBV19,NA,TGTGCCAGTAGGGGGAACACCGGGGAGCTGTTTTTT,CASRGNTGELFF
TRBJ1-2,NA,TRBV30,NA,TGTGCCTGGAGCGTGGACCCGAGTACCCGTGTCTATGGCTACACCTTC,CAWSVDPSTRVYGYTF
TRBJ1-1,NA,TRBV18,NA,TGTGCCAGCTCACCTTCCCTGACTGAAGCTTTCTTT,CASSPSLTEAFF
TRBJ2-2,NA,TRBV29-1,NA,TGCAGCGTCCTCTTTTCCCTAGGAGGCGGGGAGCTGTTTTTT,CSVLFSLGGGELFF
TRBJ2-7,NA,TRBV4-1,NA,TGCGCCAGCAGCCAAGTAGGCCGCGGCGGGCAGTACTTC,CASSQVGRGGQYF
TRBJ1-2,NA,TRBV23-1,NA,TGCGCCAGCTGTTACCGGGGCCCCGGAGACTATGGCTACACCTTC,CASCYRGPGDYGYTF
TRBJ2-3,TRBD2,TRBV6-1,NA,TGTGCCAGCACCCCACTAGCGGGAGGCGCTAGCACAGATACGCAGTATTTT,CASTPLAGGASTDTQYF
TRBJ1-5,NA,TRBV20-1,NA,TGCAGTGCTAGAGATCGGGGTTTTAGCAATCAGCCCCAGCATTTT,CSARDRGFSNQPQHF
TRBJ2-5,TRBD2,TRBV14,NA,TGTGCCAGCAGCCAAAGGGGGCCGGGACTAGCGGGAGGAAACCAAGAGACCCAGTACTTC,CASSQRGPGLAGGNQETQYF
TRBJ1-1,TRBD1,TRBV9,NA,TGTGCCAGCAGCGTTAGGGACAGGGAGATGGCTGAAGCTTTCTTT,CASSVRDREMAEAFF
TRBJ2-1,NA,TRBV5-1,NA,TGCGCCAGCAGCTTGGTCGCGTCGTCCTCCTACAATGAGCAGTTCTTC,CASSLVASSSYNEQFF
TRBJ2-1,TRBD2,TRBV12-3/TRBV12-4,NA,TGTGCCAGCAGTTCACTAGCGGGAAGTCCCAATGAGCAGTTCTTC,CASSSLAGSPNEQFF
TRBJ2-7,NA,TRBV6-2/TRBV6-3,few,TGTGCCAGCAGTTGGGGGCCCTACGAGCAGTACTTC,CASSWGPYEQYF
TRBJ2-3,NA,TRBV2,NA,TGTGCCAGCAGACATTCCTCCACAGATACGCAGTATTTT,CASRHSSTDTQYF
TRBJ1-6,NA,TRBV11-2,NA,TGTGCCAGCAGCCCTAGTAATTCGGTATCCTATAATTCACCCCTCCATTTT,CASSPSNSVSYNSPLHF
TRBJ2-7,TRBD1,TRBV30,NA,TGTGCCTGGGCCCGGTCCCACAGGGGCGAGCAGTACTTC,CAWARSHRGEQYF
TRBJ2-1,NA,TRBV21-1,NA,TGTGCCAGCAGCCCCCCGGACTACCCTTACAATGAGCAGTTCTTC,CASSPPDYPYNEQFF
TRBJ2-7,NA,TRBV20-1,NA,TGCAGTGCTCCGTCACCGGTGGGAGTCGAGCAGTACTTC,CSAPSPVGVEQYF
TRBJ2-7,NA,TRBV12-3/TRBV12-4,NA,TGTGCCAGCAGCAAGACCGGGTCTTCCTCCTACGAGCAGTACTTC,CASSKTGSSSYEQYF
TRBJ1-6,NA,TRBV3-1,NA,TGTGCCAGCAGCTCCACAGCTGCATCGTATAATTCACCCCTCCACTTT,CASSSTAASYNSPLHF
TRBJ1-5,NA,TRBV6-5,NA,TGTGCCAGCAGTTTTAACGGTTGGCAGCCCCAGCATTTT,CASSFNGWQPQHF
TRBJ2-5,NA,TRBV14,NA,TGTGCCAGCAGCCAGCGGGTCCTCCAAGAAAAAGAGACCCAGTACTTC,CASSQRVLQEKETQYF
TRBJ2-7,NA,TRBV7-9,once,TGTGCCAGCAGCTTCAGACGGGGAGGTTCCTACGAGCAGTACTTC,CASSFRRGGSYEQYF
TRBJ1-2,NA,TRBV4-3,once,TGCGCCAGCAGCCGGATATCCAGGGGAACTAACTATGGCTACACCTTC,CASSRISRGTNYGYTF
TRBJ2-7,NA,TRBV18,NA,TGTGCCAGCTCACCACCTATCAGAACCTACGAGCAGTACTTC,CASSPPIRTYEQYF
TRBJ1-2,NA,TRBV19,NA,TGTGCCAGTAGTATTGGGGCAGGGAATGGCTACACCTTC,CASSIGAGNGYTF
TRBJ2-1,TRBD2,TRBV10-3,NA,TGTGCCATCAAGGCGGGGCTAGCGGGAGGGCCAGAATACAATGAGCAGTTCTTC,CAIKAGLAGGPEYNEQFF
TRBJ2-5,NA,TRBV19,NA,TGTGCCAGTAGTATCAACGGGATCGGGGAGACCCAGTACTTC,CASSINGIGETQYF
TRBJ1-3,NA,TRBV2,NA,TGTGCCAGCAGTGAAGAGAGGAGAAACACCATATATTTT,CASSEERRNTIYF
TRBJ2-1,TRBD2,TRBV7-9,NA,TGTGCCAGTAGCTCCCCGGGACTAGCGGGGGTCGATGAGCAGTTCTTC,CASSSPGLAGVDEQFF
TRBJ2-7,NA,TRBV28,once,TGTGCCAGCAGAGGACCACTGTACGAGCAGTACTTC,CASRGPLYEQYF
TRBJ1-2,NA,TRBV7-2,NA,TGTGCCAGCACCCACCGGGCGGGCAGTGGCTACACCTTC,CASTHRAGSGYTF
TRBJ2-7,TRBD1,TRBV12-3/TRBV12-4,NA,TGTGCCAGCAGTCAACGACAGGGTCAGTACGAGCAGTACTTC,CASSQRQGQYEQYF
TRBJ2-7,NA,TRBV5-1,NA,TGCGCCAGCAGCCGGACCGGGACTTTGAGGTACGAGCAGTACTTC,CASSRTGTLRYEQYF